These T cell receptor beta chains were read from a single sample in a study of cytomegalovirus exposure and HLA in healthy donors. The protocol was immunoSEQ multiplex PCR, while the TCRdb copy is restricted to in-frame clones and leaves out a portion. The sample gives more than 65,000 clones, roughly 74% of which show up once; around 10% is in the top ten. The sample taken for sequencing was PBMCs. The receptor set was obtained from a woman in her fifties or sixties in good health and CMV-seropositive. The CDR3 runs from the conserved cysteine through the conserved F or W. A D gene is named only where the DNA matches it firmly. The listing skips clone size in some rows; elsewhere it reads once, few, many or a size class.

abundance: -
j_gene: TRBJ1-1
v_gene: TRBV13
d_gene: -
CDR3nt: TGTGCCAGCAGCCCGGACAGAGTGAACACTGAAGCTTTCTTT
CDR3aa: CASSPDRVNTEAFF

abundance: -
j_gene: TRBJ1-5
v_gene: TRBV5-8
d_gene: -
CDR3nt: TGTGCCAGCAGCTTGGCGGGTCCGCTTATAGTTCAGCCCCAGCATTTT
CDR3aa: CASSLAGPLIVQPQHF

abundance: -
j_gene: TRBJ1-1
v_gene: TRBV28
d_gene: TRBD1
CDR3nt: TGTGCCAGCAGTCCCAGGGGACAGGGCCCGGGCACTGAAGCTTTCTTT
CDR3aa: CASSPRGQGPGTEAFF

abundance: few
j_gene: TRBJ2-2
v_gene: TRBV19
d_gene: -
CDR3nt: TGTGCCAGTAGTTCGGGACAGAACACCGGGGAGCTGTTTTTT
CDR3aa: CASSSGQNTGELFF

abundance: few
j_gene: TRBJ2-7
v_gene: TRBV6-6
d_gene: TRBD1
CDR3nt: TGTGCCAGCAGTTACCGAGACAGGGGCGACGAGCAGTACTTC
CDR3aa: CASSYRDRGDEQYF

abundance: -
j_gene: TRBJ2-3
v_gene: TRBV14
d_gene: TRBD2
CDR3nt: TGTGCCAGCTCCCTAGCGGGAGCGTCGGATACGCAGTATTTT
CDR3aa: CASSLAGASDTQYF

abundance: -
j_gene: TRBJ2-7
v_gene: TRBV7-6
d_gene: -
CDR3nt: TGTGCCAGCAGCTTAGACGGCGGGTCCGCCTACGAGCAGTACTTC
CDR3aa: CASSLDGGSAYEQYF

abundance: -
j_gene: TRBJ2-7
v_gene: TRBV7-8
d_gene: -
CDR3nt: TGTGCCAGCAGCTTAGCGTCGAGCTCAATCTCCTACGAGCAGTACTTC
CDR3aa: CASSLASSSISYEQYF

abundance: -
j_gene: TRBJ1-3
v_gene: TRBV2
d_gene: -
CDR3nt: TGTGCCAGCAGTGGTCAGGGAGGATTTGGAAACACCATATATTTT
CDR3aa: CASSGQGGFGNTIYF

abundance: -
j_gene: TRBJ2-3
v_gene: TRBV29-1
d_gene: -
CDR3nt: TGCAGCGCCCAGGCTCTTACAGATACGCAGTATTTT
CDR3aa: CSAQALTDTQYF

abundance: -
j_gene: TRBJ2-6
v_gene: TRBV5-1
d_gene: -
CDR3nt: TGCGCCAGCAGCTTGAATCCGGGGGCTGGGGCCAACGTCCTGACTTTC
CDR3aa: CASSLNPGAGANVLTF

abundance: few
j_gene: TRBJ1-1
v_gene: TRBV4-2
d_gene: -
CDR3nt: TGTGCCAGCAGCCAAGATCGACACCGTGAAGCTTTCTTT
CDR3aa: CASSQDRHREAFF

abundance: -
j_gene: TRBJ2-3
v_gene: TRBV9
d_gene: -
CDR3nt: TGTGCCAGCGCGGCCCTTACAAACGCAGATACGCAGTATTTT
CDR3aa: CASAALTNADTQYF

abundance: -
j_gene: TRBJ2-7
v_gene: TRBV2
d_gene: -
CDR3nt: TGTGCCAGCAGTGATAGGAGTACATCCGAGCAGTACTTC
CDR3aa: CASSDRSTSEQYF

abundance: -
j_gene: TRBJ1-4
v_gene: TRBV12-5
d_gene: -
CDR3nt: TGTGCTAGTGCCTTCTCTACAGGGAATGAAAAACTGTTTTTT
CDR3aa: CASAFSTGNEKLFF

abundance: many
j_gene: TRBJ2-7
v_gene: TRBV5-4
d_gene: -
CDR3nt: TGTGCCAGCAGCCCTTCTGGACAGACCCCCTACGAGCAGTACTTC
CDR3aa: CASSPSGQTPYEQYF

abundance: -
j_gene: TRBJ1-1
v_gene: TRBV4-2
d_gene: TRBD1
CDR3nt: TGTGCCAGCAGCGTACAGGGGGGGAACACTGAAGCTTTCTTT
CDR3aa: CASSVQGGNTEAFF

abundance: -
j_gene: TRBJ2-1
v_gene: TRBV11-2
d_gene: TRBD2
CDR3nt: TGTGCCAGCAGCTTAAGCGGGGGTTACAATGAGCAGTTCTTC
CDR3aa: CASSLSGGYNEQFF

abundance: once
j_gene: TRBJ2-7
v_gene: TRBV9
d_gene: -
CDR3nt: TGTGCCAGCAGCGTGGGGTTGGGGGGGCTAAAGGACGAGCAGTACTTC
CDR3aa: CASSVGLGGLKDEQYF

abundance: few
j_gene: TRBJ1-1
v_gene: TRBV13
d_gene: -
CDR3nt: TGTGCCAGCAGCTCCTCCGGGACAATCGATTCGGCTTTCTTT
CDR3aa: CASSSSGTIDSAFF

abundance: -
j_gene: TRBJ1-3
v_gene: TRBV7-8
d_gene: -
CDR3nt: TGTGCCAGCAGCTTAGCGGGGGCAGGTGGAAACACCATATATTTT
CDR3aa: CASSLAGAGGNTIYF

abundance: -
j_gene: TRBJ2-3
v_gene: TRBV5-1
d_gene: TRBD1
CDR3nt: TGCGCCAGCCGACAGGGGGCCACCGAAGATACGCAGTATTTT
CDR3aa: CASRQGATEDTQYF

abundance: -
j_gene: TRBJ2-7
v_gene: TRBV2
d_gene: TRBD1
CDR3nt: TGTGCCAGCAGTCGACAGGGGGCGTCGGAGCAGTACTTC
CDR3aa: CASSRQGASEQYF

abundance: -
j_gene: TRBJ1-1
v_gene: TRBV30
d_gene: -
CDR3nt: TGTGCCTGGGTTATGAACACTGAAGCTTTCTTT
CDR3aa: CAWVMNTEAFF

abundance: -
j_gene: TRBJ1-5
v_gene: TRBV30
d_gene: -
CDR3nt: TGTGCCCGACGAGGAAATCAGCCCCAGCATTTT
CDR3aa: CARRGNQPQHF

abundance: once
j_gene: TRBJ2-3
v_gene: TRBV5-6
d_gene: -
CDR3nt: TGTGCCAGCAGCTTGGCCAACAGGGCCTCATCCACAGATACGCAGTATTTT
CDR3aa: CASSLANRASSTDTQYF

abundance: -
j_gene: TRBJ1-5
v_gene: TRBV18
d_gene: TRBD1
CDR3nt: TGTGCCAGCTCACGCGGACAGGGAGGCAATCAGCCCCAGCATTTT
CDR3aa: CASSRGQGGNQPQHF

abundance: -
j_gene: TRBJ1-4
v_gene: TRBV30
d_gene: -
CDR3nt: TGTGCCTGGAATAGAGGGGGAATTAATGAAAAACTGTTTTTT
CDR3aa: CAWNRGGINEKLFF

abundance: -
j_gene: TRBJ1-1
v_gene: TRBV25-1
d_gene: -
CDR3nt: TGTGCCAGCAGCTTGAACACTGAAGCTTTCTTT
CDR3aa: CASSLNTEAFF

abundance: -
j_gene: TRBJ1-2
v_gene: TRBV5-4
d_gene: -
CDR3nt: TGTGCCAGCAGCAGTGGGACATCTAACTATGGCTACACCTTC
CDR3aa: CASSSGTSNYGYTF

abundance: few
j_gene: TRBJ1-1
v_gene: TRBV6-1
d_gene: -
CDR3nt: TGTGCCAGCAGTGAAAGGGGAGGGGACACTGAAGCTTTCTTT
CDR3aa: CASSERGGDTEAFF

abundance: -
j_gene: TRBJ1-5
v_gene: TRBV27
d_gene: TRBD1
CDR3nt: TGTGCCACCAGGGGGGGGACCGGGACACATAGCAATCAGCCCCAGCATTTT
CDR3aa: CATRGGTGTHSNQPQHF

abundance: -
j_gene: TRBJ1-4
v_gene: TRBV5-1
d_gene: TRBD1
CDR3nt: TGCGCCAGCAGCTTCACAGGGGGGAATGAAAAACTGTTTTTT
CDR3aa: CASSFTGGNEKLFF

abundance: -
j_gene: TRBJ1-1
v_gene: TRBV12-5
d_gene: -
CDR3nt: TGTGCTAGTGGTTTGCCACCCCGTTCACAGGGGAACACTGAAGCTTTCTTT
CDR3aa: CASGLPPRSQGNTEAFF

abundance: -
j_gene: TRBJ2-5
v_gene: TRBV29-1
d_gene: -
CDR3nt: TGCAGCGTTCTGGGGCGGATCTCGTTACAAGAGACCCAGTACTTC
CDR3aa: CSVLGRISLQETQYF

abundance: -
j_gene: TRBJ2-1
v_gene: TRBV25-1
d_gene: TRBD1
CDR3nt: TGTGCCAGCACTCAAAGGGGACAGGGATCCTACAATGAGCAGTTCTTC
CDR3aa: CASTQRGQGSYNEQFF

abundance: -
j_gene: TRBJ1-1
v_gene: TRBV9
d_gene: -
CDR3nt: TGTGCCAGCAGCCAAGACAGTATCCTAACTGAAGCTTTCTTT
CDR3aa: CASSQDSILTEAFF

abundance: few
j_gene: TRBJ1-5
v_gene: TRBV30
d_gene: TRBD1
CDR3nt: TGTGCCTGGAAGAAAGGGACAGGGGTAGGTCAGCCCCAGCATTTT
CDR3aa: CAWKKGTGVGQPQHF

abundance: -
j_gene: TRBJ1-2
v_gene: TRBV7-9
d_gene: -
CDR3nt: TGTGCCAGCAGCGATGGGCGAGGGAACTATGGCTACACCTTC
CDR3aa: CASSDGRGNYGYTF

abundance: -
j_gene: TRBJ2-7
v_gene: TRBV2
d_gene: TRBD2
CDR3nt: TGTGCCAGCAGAGGGCGGGGGGTGGCCTTTTCGCAGTACTTC
CDR3aa: CASRGRGVAFSQYF

abundance: -
j_gene: TRBJ2-7
v_gene: TRBV4-1
d_gene: -
CDR3nt: TGCGCCAGCAGCCAAGATTCCAACAGGGTTTTCTACGAGCAGTACTTC
CDR3aa: CASSQDSNRVFYEQYF

abundance: -
j_gene: TRBJ2-4
v_gene: TRBV18
d_gene: TRBD2
CDR3nt: TGTGCCAGCTCACCAGGGGCCGGGGGGAACATTCAGTACTTC
CDR3aa: CASSPGAGGNIQYF

abundance: -
j_gene: TRBJ2-3
v_gene: TRBV5-8
d_gene: -
CDR3nt: TGTGCCAGCACCCTCCTCCCAGGGTCTCAAGATACGCAGTATTTT
CDR3aa: CASTLLPGSQDTQYF

abundance: -
j_gene: TRBJ1-4
v_gene: TRBV15
d_gene: -
CDR3nt: TGTGCCACCAGCAGATCCGAGGGGGTATACGAAAAACTGTTTTTT
CDR3aa: CATSRSEGVYEKLFF

abundance: -
j_gene: TRBJ2-5
v_gene: TRBV7-9
d_gene: -
CDR3nt: TGTGCCAGCAGCCAGACTAGTCGGGGAGAGACCCAGTACTTC
CDR3aa: CASSQTSRGETQYF

abundance: -
j_gene: TRBJ2-1
v_gene: TRBV2
d_gene: TRBD2
CDR3nt: TGTGCCAGCAAGATAGCTAGCGGGACCTACAATGAGCAGTTCTTC
CDR3aa: CASKIASGTYNEQFF

abundance: -
j_gene: TRBJ2-3
v_gene: TRBV5-1
d_gene: -
CDR3nt: TGCGCCAGCAGCTTCGGGGAACACAAAGCCTCAGATACGCAGTATTTT
CDR3aa: CASSFGEHKASDTQYF

abundance: -
j_gene: TRBJ2-7
v_gene: TRBV5-1
d_gene: -
CDR3nt: TGCGCCAGCAGCTTGGGGGCGGGGGCCCTCTCCTACGAGCAGTACTTC
CDR3aa: CASSLGAGALSYEQYF

abundance: -
j_gene: TRBJ1-6
v_gene: TRBV30
d_gene: -
CDR3nt: TGTGCCTGGAGTGGTTGGTCAGGACTTCGCTCCTATAATTCACCCCTCCACTTT
CDR3aa: CAWSGWSGLRSYNSPLHF

abundance: -
j_gene: TRBJ2-1
v_gene: TRBV11-2
d_gene: TRBD2
CDR3nt: TGTGCCAGCAGCTTGGGCCTAGCGGGAGGCAATGAGCAGTTCTTC
CDR3aa: CASSLGLAGGNEQFF

abundance: -
j_gene: TRBJ1-4
v_gene: TRBV6-5
d_gene: -
CDR3nt: TGTGCCAGCAGTTCCGGGGTACCTAATGAAAAACTGTTTTTT
CDR3aa: CASSSGVPNEKLFF

abundance: -
j_gene: TRBJ2-4
v_gene: TRBV19
d_gene: TRBD2
CDR3nt: TGTGCCAGTAGTATAGGGACTAGCGGGGGGTGGGACATTCAGTACTTC
CDR3aa: CASSIGTSGGWDIQYF

abundance: -
j_gene: TRBJ1-2
v_gene: TRBV2
d_gene: -
CDR3nt: TGTGCCAGCAGTGAAGCCAGGATGTGGGGCTACACCTTC
CDR3aa: CASSEARMWGYTF

abundance: -
j_gene: TRBJ1-5
v_gene: TRBV4-1
d_gene: -
CDR3nt: TGCGCCAGCAGCCAAGTGGCGGGGGGGCCCCAGCATTTT
CDR3aa: CASSQVAGGPQHF

abundance: few
j_gene: TRBJ1-2
v_gene: TRBV5-6
d_gene: -
CDR3nt: TGTGCCAGCAGCTTGAGAGCGGGCTACTATGGCTACACCTTC
CDR3aa: CASSLRAGYYGYTF

abundance: -
j_gene: TRBJ2-2
v_gene: TRBV6-6
d_gene: TRBD1
CDR3nt: TGTGCCAGCAGTTGGGGACAGGGGGACACCGGGGAGCTGTTTTTT
CDR3aa: CASSWGQGDTGELFF

abundance: -
j_gene: TRBJ2-1
v_gene: TRBV13
d_gene: TRBD1
CDR3nt: TGTGCCAGCAGCACGCCCGGACAGGGGGCCTACAATGAGCAGTTCTTC
CDR3aa: CASSTPGQGAYNEQFF

abundance: -
j_gene: TRBJ2-3
v_gene: TRBV7-9
d_gene: TRBD2
CDR3nt: TGTGCCAGCAGCTTTCTAGCGGGGGGGATCACAGATACGCAGTATTTT
CDR3aa: CASSFLAGGITDTQYF

abundance: -
j_gene: TRBJ2-7
v_gene: TRBV7-2
d_gene: TRBD2
CDR3nt: TGTGCCAGCAGCTTAGGGACTAGCGGGGCCGGGGAGCAGTACTTC
CDR3aa: CASSLGTSGAGEQYF